This TCR beta chain was captured by sequencing in a study of cytomegalovirus exposure and HLA in healthy donors. The sample holds a few counts of this clone. The primer mix had 60 Vbeta and 13 Jbeta primers. This table comes from immunoSEQ multiplex PCR, and its TCRdb copy is limited to in-frame clones, with some not included. The profile shows 100,000 to 150,000 clones, around 73% of them singletons. The CDR3 has 13 amino acids. Germline lookup yields CDR1 SNHLY and CDR2 FYNNEI. V lost 9 bases and J 9 bases, leaving 18 bases between the germline ends. The specimen was PBMCs. This chain joins TRBV2 and TRBJ1-5; D is ambiguous. The TCR sequence derives from a female donor in good health and CMV-seronegative. CDR3 nucleotide sequence: TGTGCCAGTGGGGTTCGGGAACCCTCGCCCCAGCATTTT. Translating gives CASGVREPSPQHF. Supplemented by reference TRBV2 and TRBJ1-5, the full variable domain reads EPEVTQTPSHQVTQMGQEVILRCVPISNHLYFYWYRQILGQKVEFLVSFYNNEISEKSEIFDDQFSVERPDGSNFTLKIRSTKLEDSAMYFCASGVREPSPQHFGDGTRLSIL.